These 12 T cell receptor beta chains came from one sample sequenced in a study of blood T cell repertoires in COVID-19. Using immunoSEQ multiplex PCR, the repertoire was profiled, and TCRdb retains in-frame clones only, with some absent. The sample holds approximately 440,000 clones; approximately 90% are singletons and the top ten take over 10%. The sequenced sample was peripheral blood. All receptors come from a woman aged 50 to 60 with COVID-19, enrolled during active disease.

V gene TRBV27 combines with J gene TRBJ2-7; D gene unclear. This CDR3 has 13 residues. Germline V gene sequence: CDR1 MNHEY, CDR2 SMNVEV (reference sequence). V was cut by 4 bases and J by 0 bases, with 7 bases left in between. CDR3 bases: TGTGCCAGCAGTTGGTCTAACTCCTACGAGCAGTACTTC. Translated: CASSWSNSYEQYF.

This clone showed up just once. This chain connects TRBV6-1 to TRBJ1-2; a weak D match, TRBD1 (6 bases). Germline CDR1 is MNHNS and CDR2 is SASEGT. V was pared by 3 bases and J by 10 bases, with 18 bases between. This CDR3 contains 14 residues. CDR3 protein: CASSDRGQLMDYTF. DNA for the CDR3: TGTGCCAGCAGTGACCGAGGACAGCTTATGGACTACACCTTC.

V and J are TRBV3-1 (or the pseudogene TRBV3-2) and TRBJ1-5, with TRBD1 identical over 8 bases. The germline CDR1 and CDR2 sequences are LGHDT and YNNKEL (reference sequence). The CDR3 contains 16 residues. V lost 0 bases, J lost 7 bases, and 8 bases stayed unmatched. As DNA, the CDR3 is TGTGCCAGCAGCCAAGATTTTTCAGGGGGCCCGCAGCCCCAGCATTTT. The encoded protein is CASSQDFSGGPQPQHF.

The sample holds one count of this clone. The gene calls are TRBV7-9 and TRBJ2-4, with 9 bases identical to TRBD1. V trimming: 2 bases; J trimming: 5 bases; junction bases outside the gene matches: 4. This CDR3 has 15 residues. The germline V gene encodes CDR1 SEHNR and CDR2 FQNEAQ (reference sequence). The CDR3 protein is CASSLPGQGQNIQYF. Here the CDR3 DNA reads TGTGCCAGCAGCTTACCGGGACAGGGCCAAAACATTCAGTACTTC.

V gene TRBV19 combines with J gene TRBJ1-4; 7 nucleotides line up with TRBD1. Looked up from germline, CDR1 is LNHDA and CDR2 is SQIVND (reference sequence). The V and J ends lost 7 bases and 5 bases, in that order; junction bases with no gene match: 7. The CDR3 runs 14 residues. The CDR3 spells CASTSGGTNEKLFF. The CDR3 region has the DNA TGTGCCAGTACTTCAGGGGGTACCAATGAAAAACTGTTTTTT.

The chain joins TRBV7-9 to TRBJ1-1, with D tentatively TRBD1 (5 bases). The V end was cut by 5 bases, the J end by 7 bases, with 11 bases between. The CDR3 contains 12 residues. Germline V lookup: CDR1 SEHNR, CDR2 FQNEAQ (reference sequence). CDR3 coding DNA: TGTGCCAGCAGCCCCCAGGGTATTGAAGCTTTCTTT. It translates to CASSPQGIEAFF. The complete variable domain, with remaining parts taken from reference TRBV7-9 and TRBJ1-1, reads DTGVSQNPRHKITKRGQNVTFRCDPISEHNRLYWYRQTLGQGPEFLTYFQNEAQLEKSRLLSDRFSAERPKGSFSTLEIQRTEQGDSAMYLCASSPQGIEAFFGQGTRLTVV.

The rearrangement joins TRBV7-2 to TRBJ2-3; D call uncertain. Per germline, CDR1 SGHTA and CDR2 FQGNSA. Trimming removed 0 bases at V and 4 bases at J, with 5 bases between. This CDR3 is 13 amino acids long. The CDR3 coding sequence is TGTGCCAGCAGCTTAGCGCAGGCAGATACGCAGTATTTT. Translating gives CASSLAQADTQYF.

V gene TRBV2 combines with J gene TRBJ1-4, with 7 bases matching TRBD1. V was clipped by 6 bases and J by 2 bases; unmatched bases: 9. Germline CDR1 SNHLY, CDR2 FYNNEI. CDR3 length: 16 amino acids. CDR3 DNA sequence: TGTGCCAGCAGAAGGGTGACAGGGACCACTAATGAAAAACTGTTTTTT. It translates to CASRRVTGTTNEKLFF.

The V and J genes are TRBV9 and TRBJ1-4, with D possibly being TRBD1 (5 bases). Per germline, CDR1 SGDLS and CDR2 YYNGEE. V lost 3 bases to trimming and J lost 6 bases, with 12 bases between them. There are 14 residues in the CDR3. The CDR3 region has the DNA TGTGCCAGCAGCGCCGGACATTCTTATGAAAAACTGTTTTTT. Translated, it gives CASSAGHSYEKLFF.

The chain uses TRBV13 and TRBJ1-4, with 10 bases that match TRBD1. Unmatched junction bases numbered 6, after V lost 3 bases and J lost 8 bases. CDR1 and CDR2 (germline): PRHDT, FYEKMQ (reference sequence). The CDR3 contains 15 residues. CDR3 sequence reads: CASSLWGTGVEKLFF. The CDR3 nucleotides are TGTGCCAGCAGCTTGTGGGGGACAGGGGTAGAAAAACTGTTTTTT.

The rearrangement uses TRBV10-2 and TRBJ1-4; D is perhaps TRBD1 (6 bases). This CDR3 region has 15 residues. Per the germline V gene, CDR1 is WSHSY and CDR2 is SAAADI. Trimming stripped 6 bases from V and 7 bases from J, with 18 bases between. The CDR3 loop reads CASSRTTGFGEKLFF. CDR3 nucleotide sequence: TGCGCCAGCAGCCGGACCACAGGGTTCGGTGAAAAACTGTTTTTT.

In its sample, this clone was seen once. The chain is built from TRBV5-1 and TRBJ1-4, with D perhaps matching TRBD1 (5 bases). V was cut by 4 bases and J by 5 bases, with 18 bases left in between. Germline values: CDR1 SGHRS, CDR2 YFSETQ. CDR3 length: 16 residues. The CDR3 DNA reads TGCGCCAGCAGCCTTACAGGCCTTTTGGGGAATGAAAAACTGTTTTTT. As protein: CASSLTGLLGNEKLFF.